The clone carrying this TCR beta chain has ten or more counts. What it binds is not known. The data are from a study of human T cells and chemical hapten exposure. For the study at large: The upper back received 0.01% DPC by patch testing, with results read at 6 days. Overall study findings and caveats: Alopecia was present in the donors, so their immune response may differ from healthy people's.

What the library attached to individual cDNA molecules were unique molecular identifiers. TCRdb reanalysed the RACE reads using MiXCR and keeps one entry per CDR3 protein. The repertoire includes around 99,000 distinct CDR3 sequences, around 12% of them detected once, and around 2.2% sits in the top ten. The CDR3 is 13 residues long. The germline V and J ends were trimmed by 2 bases and 6 bases, with 7 bases remaining between them. Looked up from germline, CDR1 is KGHDR and CDR2 is SFDVKD. Time point specified: patch test 1, 2 weeks after DPC sensitization. The treatment denotes: therapeutic diphenylcyclopropenone sensitization with weekly scalp DPC.

This chain connects TRBV24-1 to TRBJ2-4; D unresolved. The TCR was taken from a woman aged 40 to 50 with alopecia areata. Some clones in this sample may be carry-over from other donors' samples. The sequencing here drew on whole blood, taken in connection with sensitization to the hapten diphenylcyclopropenone (DPC). The chain's CDR3 is CATSDWKANIQYF. DNA for the CDR3: TGTGCCACCAGTGATTGGAAGGCAAACATTCAGTACTTC.